The 8 T cell receptor beta chains listed next were all sequenced from one sample in a study of T cells after yellow fever vaccination. TCRdb re-called the 5' RACE reads through MiXCR, storing one row per CDR3 protein. This sample has some 260,000 distinct CDR3 sequences, with roughly 5% found just once. The sequencing here drew on CD4+ T cells sorted from PBMCs, taken on the day of the yellow fever booster vaccination. The receptor set was obtained from a man in his late teens or twenties who received the YFV17D yellow fever vaccine.

This clonotype was observed many times. The chain uses TRBV5-1 and TRBJ2-5, with TRBD1 matching over 8 bases. The CDR3 covers 13 residues. Germline assignment: CDR1 SGHRS and CDR2 YFSETQ. Losses at the gene ends were 0 bases for V and 5 bases for J; bases not matched to a gene: 0. CDR3 amino acids: CASSLGQGETQYF. CDR3 DNA sequence: TGCGCCAGCAGCTTGGGACAGGGGGAGACCCAGTACTTC.

The V and J genes are TRBV7-2 and TRBJ1-2, with TRBD1 matching 9 bases. The CDR3 runs 14 residues. Germline CDR1 SGHTA, CDR2 FQGNSA. The junction had 11 bases not matched to a gene; V was cut back by 9 bases and J by 6 bases. This chain's CDR3 is CASITDRGTNGYTF. As DNA, the CDR3 is TGTGCCAGTATCACCGACAGGGGGACAAATGGCTACACCTTC.

The gene calls are TRBV6-5 and TRBJ2-3, with 8 nucleotides matching TRBD2. This CDR3 comprises 14 residues. The germline CDR1 and CDR2 sequences are MNHEY and SVGAGI. V lost 7 bases, J lost 3 bases, and 6 bases stayed unmatched. The CDR3, as DNA: TGTGCCAGCAAATTAGCGGGACCGACAGATACGCAGTATTTT. Translated, it gives CASKLAGPTDTQYF.

This clonotype has more than one count but fewer than ten. The chain couples TRBV7-2 to TRBJ2-1; 10 bases map to TRBD1. The germline CDR1 and CDR2 sequences are SGHTA and FQGNSA. V lost 4 bases to trimming and J lost 0 bases; unmatched junction nucleotides: 6. CDR3 length: 17 amino acids. CDR3 protein: CASSSRTGGISYNEQFF. DNA for the CDR3: TGTGCCAGCAGCTCGCGGACAGGGGGGATCTCCTACAATGAGCAGTTCTTC.

This clonotype was recorded at least ten times. The chain combines TRBV18 with TRBJ2-4; D possibly uses TRBD1 or TRBD2 (7 bases each). CDR1 KGHSH and CDR2 LQKENI come from the germline V gene. Deletions cut 3 bases from V and 1 base from J, with 16 bases between. This CDR3 region has 17 residues. The CDR3 is CASSPPQGGEAKNIQYF. CDR3 coding DNA: TGTGCCAGCTCACCCCCGCAGGGGGGGGAGGCCAAAAACATTCAGTACTTC.

This clonotype has ten or more counts. This rearrangement joins TRBV12-3 or TRBV12-4 to TRBJ2-7; D might be TRBD1 (5 bases). The V end was cut by 3 bases, the J end by 9 bases, with 15 bases between. CDR3 length equals 13 residues. The CDR3 protein is CASSFRQSNGQYF. The CDR3 DNA reads as TGTGCCAGCAGTTTTCGACAGAGCAACGGGCAGTACTTC.

CDR3 nucleotide sequence: TGTGCCAGCAGGGGAGGTATCCGAGTGATCTACGAGCAGTACTTC. Residues: CASRGGIRVIYEQYF. The J gene is TRBJ2-7, the V gene TRBV6-2 or TRBV6-3; a possible D gene is TRBD2 (6 bases). CDR3 length: 15 residues. Germline V CDR1 and CDR2: MNHEY, SVGEGT. V gave up 6 bases and J gave up 3 bases, with 18 bases separating them.

This clonotype was seen repeatedly, ten times or more. The V gene is TRBV18, the J gene TRBJ1-3, with D hard to call. Between the trimmed V and J ends, which lost 2 bases and 4 bases, there was a span of 6 bases. Germline V lookup: CDR1 KGHSH, CDR2 LQKENI. The CDR3 loop spans 13 amino acids. The CDR3 spells CASSPGEGNTIYF. DNA of the CDR3: TGTGCCAGCTCACCAGGGGAAGGAAACACCATATATTTT.